This T cell receptor (beta chain) emerged from a study of shared clonotypes between healthy human individuals. Study summary: Researchers drew samples from a couple of women and a few men aged 18 to 49. There were three CD4 naive, three CD4 memory, two CD8 naive and one CD8 memory plates per donor. Study-wide findings and caveats: Non-shared clonotypes showed lower generation probabilities than clonotypes common to all four donors. Naive subsets usually exceeded memory subsets in estimated richness.

Trimming removed 2 bases from V and 10 bases from J; junction bases left unmatched: 5. In germline, CDR1 is GTSNPN, CDR2 SVGIG (reference sequence). The CDR3 consists of 12 residues. This clone was detected once. No antigen is known for it. Some clones are missing from TCRdb's copy, which holds only in-frame ones; the method was immunoSEQ multiplex PCR. The sample has 2 million to 2.5 million clones, around 92% seen once; the top ten hold 0.37%. The clonotype originates from a man between 18 and 29 years old in good health. Some clones in this sample may be carry-over from other donors' samples. The chain links TRBV30 to TRBJ2-1, with 7 bases lining up with TRBD2. Sequences were obtained from naive CD4+ T cells from PBMCs. Sample subset: CD45RA+ positively selected. The CDR3 reads CAWSPPGLEQFF. DNA of the CDR3: TGTGCCTGGAGTCCTCCGGGACTAGAGCAGTTCTTC.